These 29 T cell receptor beta chains originate from one sample sequenced in a study of CD8 T cells in ankylosing spondylitis. TCRdb called the 5' RACE reads again in MiXCR, with one record for every CDR3 protein. The sample lists over 700,000 distinct CDR3 sequences, under 20% occurring once. Study-wide results and limits: In ankylosing spondylitis blood, a motif of eight highly homologous TCR beta variants appeared characteristic.

Their recognized antigens are unknown. Specimen: blood, either unsorted or a sorted T cell fraction (not recorded which). All receptors come from a male donor with ankylosing spondylitis.

This clonotype was counted between two and nine times. The chain uses TRBV7-9 and TRBJ2-5, with 11 bases aligning to TRBD2. CDR3 length equals 14 residues. CDR1 is SEHNR, CDR2 FQNEAQ, per germline (reference sequence). V trimming: 7 bases; J trimming: 4 bases; junction bases outside the gene matches: 5. CDR3 sequence (DNA): TGTGCCAGCACCCTGACTAGCGGGGTAGAGACCCAGTACTTC. Translating it yields CASTLTSGVETQYF.

The V gene is TRBV6-6, the J gene TRBJ2-5, with D unclear. The CDR3 is 11 amino acids. Germline V lookup: CDR1 MNHNY, CDR2 SVGAGI (reference sequence). The V gene lost 4 bases and the J gene lost 5 bases, with 5 bases spanning the gap. CDR3 nucleotides: TGTGCCAGCAGTTCCATCGAGACCCAGTACTTC. It codes for CASSSIETQYF.

This clonotype was picked up one time. The rearrangement links TRBV29-1 to TRBJ2-1; no firm D call. The CDR3 totals 11 residues. Germline CDR1 is SQVTM and CDR2 is ANQGSEA. The ends were cut back, 7 bases at V and 0 bases at J, with 4 bases in the middle. The CDR3 here is CSGGSYNEQFF. The CDR3 nucleotides are TGCAGCGGTGGCTCCTACAATGAGCAGTTCTTC.

This clonotype has just a few counts. The V gene is TRBV12-3 or TRBV12-4, the J gene TRBJ1-5; perhaps TRBD1 as D (5 bases). Trimming took off 7 bases at V and 2 bases at J, with 18 bases between the two ends. The CDR3 has 16 residues. The CDR3 protein is CASTPTGVQGNQPQHF. The CDR3 bases are TGTGCCAGCACTCCGACGGGGGTTCAGGGCAATCAGCCCCAGCATTTT.

The sample holds a few counts of this clonotype. The CDR3 sequence: CATSDSGTGDYEQYF. The CDR3 DNA is TGTGCCACCAGTGATTCTGGGACAGGTGACTACGAGCAGTACTTC. V gene TRBV24-1 combines with J gene TRBJ2-7, with 8 bases that match TRBD1. Germline CDR1 reads KGHDR; CDR2 reads SFDVKD. The CDR3 runs to 15 residues. V trimming: 2 bases; J trimming: 3 bases; junction bases outside the gene matches: 5.

Only a few counts were recorded for this clonotype. The CDR3 spells CASSLDFKEQYF. Written as DNA, the CDR3 is TGTGCCAGCAGCTTAGATTTCAAGGAGCAGTACTTC. V usage is TRBV7-2 and J usage is TRBJ2-7; no definite D call. This CDR3 contains 12 residues. Germline-derived CDR1 and CDR2 are SGHTA and FQGNSA. V gave up 1 base and J gave up 7 bases, with 8 bases separating them.

This clonotype was observed a handful of times. The chain is built from TRBV5-1 and TRBJ2-3, with D possibly TRBD2 on 5 matching bases. This CDR3 is 15 amino acids long. The ends were cut back, 1 base at V and 2 bases at J, with 11 bases in the middle. The V gene's germline CDR1 is SGHRS and CDR2 YFSETQ. The CDR3 loop reads CASSLRTETTDTQYF. The CDR3 DNA reads as TGCGCCAGCAGCTTGCGGACTGAAACCACAGATACGCAGTATTTT. Together with reference TRBV5-1 and TRBJ2-3, the CDR3 gives the full variable domain: KAGVTQTPRYLIKTRGQQVTLSCSPISGHRSVSWYQQTPGQGLQFLFEYFSETQRNKGNFPGRFSGRQFSNSRSEMNVSTLELGDSALYLCASSLRTETTDTQYFGPGTRLTVL.

There are a few counts of this clonotype. The chain recombines TRBV7-9 with TRBJ1-4; D is unresolved. There are 13 residues in the CDR3. The V end was cut by 5 bases, the J end by 10 bases, with 14 bases between. Per the germline V gene, CDR1 is SEHNR and CDR2 is FQNEAQ (reference sequence). The CDR3 nucleotides are TGTGCCAGCAGCCCACCGGGTATTGGAAAACTGTTTTTT. It specifies CASSPPGIGKLFF.

This chain joins TRBV28 and TRBJ2-5, with D unresolved. The germline CDR1 and CDR2 sequences are MDHEN and SYDVKM. The CDR3 is 15 residues long. V gave up 5 bases and J gave up 5 bases, with 18 bases separating them. CDR3 amino acids: CASSTRKSKLETQYF. The CDR3 DNA reads as TGTGCCAGCAGTACCAGGAAGTCCAAACTGGAGACCCAGTACTTC.

Only a few counts were recorded for this clonotype. This sequence joins TRBV12-3 or TRBV12-4 and TRBJ2-7; TRBD2 agrees at 9 bases. The CDR3 extends over 14 amino acids. With V trimmed by 6 bases and J by 6 bases, 9 bases remained unmatched. CDR3 loop: CASRRGGALPEQYF. CDR3 DNA sequence: TGTGCCAGCAGGCGCGGGGGGGCCCTTCCCGAGCAGTACTTC.

This clonotype was recorded a few times. This chain uses TRBV12-3 or TRBV12-4 with TRBJ2-1, with TRBD2 matching 7 bases. The CDR3 runs 17 residues. The ends lost 8 bases at V and 5 bases at J; junction bases unmatched: 18. As DNA, the CDR3 is TGTGCCAGCCAGCCAGCGGGGAGCAGAGGTTCCCACAATGAGCAGTTCTTC. This gives the protein CASQPAGSRGSHNEQFF.

The rearrangement links TRBV7-9 to TRBJ2-5; 11 nucleotides align to TRBD1. This CDR3 has 14 amino acids. After removal of 5 bases from V and 4 bases from J, the junction contained 3 bases not matched to a gene. Germline V gives CDR1 SEHNR, CDR2 FQNEAQ (reference sequence). CDR3 bases: TGTGCCAGCAGCCGGGGACAGGGGGGAGAGACCCAGTACTTC. Its translation is CASSRGQGGETQYF.

The rearrangement uses TRBV21-1 and TRBJ1-3. TRBV21-1 is a pseudogene. CDR3 size: 16 residues. CDR3 bases: TGTGCCAGCAGCAAAACGCCGGGCAGCTCTGGAAACACCATATATTTT. Protein product: CASSKTPGSSGNTIYF.

J is TRBJ2-1 and V is TRBV7-2, with 7 nucleotides matching TRBD2. This CDR3 spans 15 amino acids. Trimming at V came to 6 bases and at J to 7 bases, leaving 12 bases not matched to a gene. The germline CDR1 and CDR2 sequences are SGHTA and FQGNSA. The CDR3 region is CASRYSGNSFNEQFF. The CDR3, as DNA: TGTGCCAGCAGATACAGCGGGAATTCTTTTAATGAGCAGTTCTTC.

Only a few counts were recorded for this clonotype. The rearrangement joins TRBV24-1 to TRBJ1-5; D unresolved. This CDR3 spans 14 amino acids. Germline-derived CDR1 and CDR2 are KGHDR and SFDVKD. Trimming removed 4 bases from V and 3 bases from J, with 9 bases in between. The CDR3 bases are TGTGCCACCAGTGAACCCACATACAATCAGCCCCAGCATTTT. Its translation: CATSEPTYNQPQHF.

The chain uses TRBV7-6 and TRBJ2-7; 7 bases align to TRBD1. CDR3 length: 14 amino acids. Germline trimming cut 5 bases from V and 1 base from J; bases unmatched to any gene: 5. Germline CDR1 SGHVS, CDR2 FNYEAQ. The CDR3 sequence: CASSTETGSYEQYF. CDR3 sequence (DNA): TGTGCCAGCAGCACAGAGACAGGGTCCTACGAGCAGTACTTC.

The chain couples TRBV7-2 to TRBJ2-5; 11 bases match TRBD1. V lost 5 bases and J lost 5; bases outside the gene matches: 4. Germline V gene sequence: CDR1 SGHTA, CDR2 FQGNSA. The CDR3 is 14 amino acids. The CDR3 coding sequence is TGTGCCAGCAGCGCGGACAGGGGGCAGGAGACCCAGTACTTC. Amino acid sequence: CASSADRGQETQYF.

This clonotype was recorded a few times. The genes are TRBV2 and TRBJ2-7; TRBD1 matches at 7 bases. The CDR3 totals 14 residues. Germline-derived CDR1 and CDR2 are SNHLY and FYNNEI. The V gene end was trimmed by 8 bases and the J gene end by 3 bases; junction bases not matched to a gene: 10. CDR3 protein: CASARQGTGYEQYF. CDR3 in DNA: TGTGCCAGCGCCCGACAGGGTACCGGCTACGAGCAGTACTTC.

This clonotype appeared a few times. V is TRBV12-3 or TRBV12-4 and J is TRBJ2-3; either TRBD1 or TRBD2 may supply D (6 bases each). The V gene lost 3 bases and the J gene lost 8 bases, with 15 bases spanning the gap. The CDR3 covers 14 residues. For the CDR3, the DNA is TGTGCCAGCAGTTTGAAGGGGGGCCCAGGTACGCAGTATTTT. Translation gives CASSLKGGPGTQYF.

The chain is built from TRBV3-1 and TRBJ1-4, with D possibly TRBD1 on 5 matching bases. V was clipped by 2 bases and J by 7 bases, with 11 bases between them. Looked up from germline, CDR1 is LGHDT and CDR2 is YNNKEL (reference sequence). The CDR3 contains 14 residues. CDR3 nucleotide sequence: TGTGCCAGCAGCCAAAGGGGCGCTCGTGAAAAACTGTTTTTT. The encoded protein is CASSQRGAREKLFF.

The table lists this clonotype with a few counts. This chain links TRBV28 with TRBJ1-6, with no clear D. The germline V gene has CDR1 MDHEN and CDR2 SYDVKM. Trimming removed 6 bases from V and 9 bases from J, with 9 bases in between. CDR3 length: 12 amino acids. In DNA, the CDR3 is TGTGCCAGCAGCGCATCACCTTCACCCCTCCACTTT. The encoded protein is CASSASPSPLHF. Full variable domain (outside the CDR3, taken from reference TRBV28 and TRBJ1-6): DVKVTQSSRYLVKRTGEKVFLECVQDMDHENMFWYRQDPGLGLRLIYFSYDVKMKEKGDIPEGYSVSREKKERFSLILESASTNQTSMYLCASSASPSPLHFGNGTRLTVT.

The chain combines TRBV7-8 with TRBJ1-2, with D perhaps matching TRBD1 (6 bases). The V gene's germline CDR1 is SGHVS and CDR2 FQNEAQ. The CDR3 spans 15 residues. The V gene lost 1 base and the J gene lost 6 bases, with 15 bases spanning the gap. This chain's CDR3 is CASSLDWRGANGYTF. CDR3 nucleotides: TGTGCCAGCAGCTTAGATTGGCGGGGGGCTAATGGCTACACCTTC.

This clonotype was found a few times. This chain uses TRBV24-1 with TRBJ2-1; either TRBD1 or TRBD2 may supply D (6 bases each). The germline V gene has CDR1 KGHDR and CDR2 SFDVKD. CDR3 length: 15 amino acids. Trimming shortened V by 2 bases and J by 7 bases, and 14 bases separated the two germline ends. CDR3 DNA: TGTGCCACCAGTGATTCTGGCGGAGGGACAAATGAGCAGTTCTTC. Encoded protein: CATSDSGGGTNEQFF.

The rearrangement links TRBV7-3 to TRBJ2-3; D might be TRBD1 (5 bases). The CDR3 is made up of 14 amino acids. Germline lookup yields CDR1 SGHTA and CDR2 FQGTGA. Trimming left V 2 bases short and J 2 bases short, with 8 bases between. CDR3 region: CASSLGAFTDTQYF. CDR3 nucleotide sequence: TGTGCCAGCAGCTTAGGGGCCTTCACAGATACGCAGTATTTT.

This clonotype was found a few times. The chain carries TRBV28 and TRBJ2-5, with D perhaps given as TRBD1 or TRBD2 (5 bases each). Trimming stripped 3 bases from V and 1 base from J, with 12 bases between. Looked up from germline, CDR1 is MDHEN and CDR2 is SYDVKM. The CDR3 is 15 residues long. CDR3 amino acids: CASSLLGDPQETQYF. CDR3 DNA sequence: TGTGCCAGCAGTTTGTTAGGGGACCCCCAAGAGACCCAGTACTTC.

There are many counts of this clonotype. This sequence joins TRBV20-1 and TRBJ2-3; D is uncertain. Germline CDR1 reads DFQATT; CDR2 reads SNEGSKA (reference sequence). Between the trimmed V and J ends, which lost 3 bases and 0 bases, there was a span of 10 bases. This CDR3 comprises 14 residues. This CDR3 reads CSARGWGSTDTQYF. The DNA for the CDR3 is TGCAGTGCTAGGGGATGGGGAAGCACAGATACGCAGTATTTT.

A few counts support this clonotype. The chain combines TRBV7-8 with TRBJ1-3, with D hard to call. The CDR3 covers 16 residues. CDR1 and CDR2 (germline): SGHVS, FQNEAQ. Deletions cut 5 bases from V and 2 bases from J, with 16 bases between. The CDR3 is CASSRPGVLTGNTIYF. The CDR3 DNA reads as TGTGCCAGCAGCCGGCCCGGAGTCCTTACTGGAAACACCATATATTTT.

The sample holds one count of this clonotype. CDR3 coding DNA: TGTGCCAGCAGCTCCCAGGGGGCGTCCTACAATGAGCAGTTCTTC. Translating it yields CASSSQGASYNEQFF. The chain recombines TRBV7-3 with TRBJ2-1; 8 bases align to TRBD1. The CDR3 is 15 amino acids. V shed 4 bases, J shed 1 base, and the junction held 3 bases outside the gene matches. Germline loops: CDR1 SGHTA, CDR2 FQGTGA.

The table lists this clonotype with a few counts. The V gene is TRBV5-1, the J gene TRBJ2-1; D possibly corresponds to TRBD2 (5 bases). The CDR3 has 16 amino acids. The ends were cut back, 0 bases at V and 4 bases at J, with 14 bases in the middle. Looked up from germline, CDR1 is SGHRS and CDR2 is YFSETQ. CDR3 in amino acids: CASSLGPPGWYNEQFF. CDR3 DNA sequence: TGCGCCAGCAGCTTGGGGCCCCCGGGGTGGTACAATGAGCAGTTCTTC.